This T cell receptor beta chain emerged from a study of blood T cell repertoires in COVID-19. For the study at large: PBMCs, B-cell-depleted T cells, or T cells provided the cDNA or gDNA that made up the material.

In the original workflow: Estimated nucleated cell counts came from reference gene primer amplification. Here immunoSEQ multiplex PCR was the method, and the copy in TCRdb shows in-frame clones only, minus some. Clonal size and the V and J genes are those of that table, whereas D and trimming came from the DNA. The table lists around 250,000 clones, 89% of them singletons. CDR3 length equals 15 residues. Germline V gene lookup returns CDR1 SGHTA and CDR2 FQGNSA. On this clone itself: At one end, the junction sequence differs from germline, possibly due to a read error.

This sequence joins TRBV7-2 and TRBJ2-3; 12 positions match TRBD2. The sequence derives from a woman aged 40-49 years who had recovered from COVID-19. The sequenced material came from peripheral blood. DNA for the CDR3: TGCCCTTCGCAACTAGCGGGGGGAGCGCACGGTACGCAGTATTTT. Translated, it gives CPSQLAGGAHGTQYF. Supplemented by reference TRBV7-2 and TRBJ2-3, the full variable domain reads GAGVSQSPSNKVTEKGKDVELRCDPISGHTALYWYRQSLGQGLEFLIYFQGNSAPDKSGLPSDRFSAERTGGSVSTLTIQRTQQEDSAVYLCPSQLAGGAHGTQYFGPGTRLTVL.